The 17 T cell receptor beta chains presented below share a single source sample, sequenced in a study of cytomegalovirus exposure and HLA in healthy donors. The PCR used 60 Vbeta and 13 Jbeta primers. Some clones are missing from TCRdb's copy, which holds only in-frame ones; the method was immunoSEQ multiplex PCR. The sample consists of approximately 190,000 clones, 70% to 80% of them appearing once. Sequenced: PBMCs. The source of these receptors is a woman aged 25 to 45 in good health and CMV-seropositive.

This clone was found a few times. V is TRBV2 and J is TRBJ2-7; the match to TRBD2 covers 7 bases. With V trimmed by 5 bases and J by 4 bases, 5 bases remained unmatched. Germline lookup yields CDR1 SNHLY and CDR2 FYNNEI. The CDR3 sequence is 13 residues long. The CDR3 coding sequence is TGTGCCAGCAGTCGGGGAGCGGGGTACGAGCAGTACTTC. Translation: CASSRGAGYEQYF.

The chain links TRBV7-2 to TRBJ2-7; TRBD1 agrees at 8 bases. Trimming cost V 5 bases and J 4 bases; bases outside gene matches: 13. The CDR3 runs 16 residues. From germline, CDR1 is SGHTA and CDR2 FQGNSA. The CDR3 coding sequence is TGTGCCAGCAGCCGAGGCCTAGGACAGGGTTGGTACGAGCAGTACTTC. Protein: CASSRGLGQGWYEQYF.

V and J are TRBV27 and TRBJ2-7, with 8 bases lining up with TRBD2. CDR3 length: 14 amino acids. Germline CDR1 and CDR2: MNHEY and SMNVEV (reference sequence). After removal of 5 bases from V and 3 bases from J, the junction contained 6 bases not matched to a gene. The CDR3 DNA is TGTGCCAGCAGTCCAATAGCGGGAATCTACGAGCAGTACTTC. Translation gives CASSPIAGIYEQYF.

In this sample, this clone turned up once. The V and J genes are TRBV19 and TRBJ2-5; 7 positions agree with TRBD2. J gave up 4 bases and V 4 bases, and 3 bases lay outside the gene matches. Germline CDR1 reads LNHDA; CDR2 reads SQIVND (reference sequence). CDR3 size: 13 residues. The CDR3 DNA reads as TGTGCCAGTAGTACGGTAGCGGGAGAGACCCAGTACTTC. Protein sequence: CASSTVAGETQYF.

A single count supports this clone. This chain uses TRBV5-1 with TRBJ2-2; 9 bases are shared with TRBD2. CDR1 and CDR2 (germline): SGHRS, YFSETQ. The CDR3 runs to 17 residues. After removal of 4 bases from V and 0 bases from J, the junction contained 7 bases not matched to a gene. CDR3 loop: CASSGIAGDPNTGELFF. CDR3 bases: TGCGCCAGCAGCGGGATAGCGGGGGACCCGAACACCGGGGAGCTGTTTTTT.

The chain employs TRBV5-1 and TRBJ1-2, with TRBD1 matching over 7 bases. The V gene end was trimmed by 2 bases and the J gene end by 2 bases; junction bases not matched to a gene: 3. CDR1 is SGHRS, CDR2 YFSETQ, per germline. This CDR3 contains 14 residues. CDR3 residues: CASSFRTGNYGYTF. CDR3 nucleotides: TGCGCCAGCAGCTTTCGGACAGGAAACTATGGCTACACCTTC.

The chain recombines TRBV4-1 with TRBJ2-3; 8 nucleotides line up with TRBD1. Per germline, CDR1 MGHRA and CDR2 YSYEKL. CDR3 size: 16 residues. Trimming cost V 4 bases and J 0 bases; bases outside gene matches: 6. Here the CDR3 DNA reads TGCGCCAGCAGCCGGACTTACAGGGGGAGCACAGATACGCAGTATTTT. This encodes CASSRTYRGSTDTQYF.

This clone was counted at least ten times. CDR3: CASQSGTGSYEQYF. The CDR3, as DNA: TGTGCCAGCCAATCCGGGACAGGGTCCTACGAGCAGTACTTC. This chain uses TRBV2 with TRBJ2-7; 9 nucleotides align to TRBD1. With 8 bases clipped from V and 1 base from J, the junction kept 6 bases outside the gene matches. Germline assignment: CDR1 SNHLY and CDR2 FYNNEI. The CDR3 is 14 amino acids.

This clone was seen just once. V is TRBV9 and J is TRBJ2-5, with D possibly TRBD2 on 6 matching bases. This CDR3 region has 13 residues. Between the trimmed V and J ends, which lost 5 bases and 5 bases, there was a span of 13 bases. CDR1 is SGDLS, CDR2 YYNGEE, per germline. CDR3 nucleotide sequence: TGTGCCAGCAGAGCTCCGGGAGAGGAGACCCAGTACTTC. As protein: CASRAPGEETQYF.

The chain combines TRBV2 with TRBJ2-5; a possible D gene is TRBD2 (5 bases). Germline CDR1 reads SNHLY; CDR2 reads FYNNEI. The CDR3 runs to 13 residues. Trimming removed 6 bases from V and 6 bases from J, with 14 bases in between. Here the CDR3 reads CASSPTRRQTQYF. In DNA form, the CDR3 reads TGTGCCAGCAGCCCAACTAGGAGACAGACCCAGTACTTC. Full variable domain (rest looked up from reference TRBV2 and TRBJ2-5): EPEVTQTPSHQVTQMGQEVILRCVPISNHLYFYWYRQILGQKVEFLVSFYNNEISEKSEIFDDQFSVERPDGSNFTLKIRSTKLEDSAMYFCASSPTRRQTQYFGPGTRLLVL.

The CDR3 loop reads CAWSLGLAGGRYNEQFF. Here the CDR3 DNA reads TGTGCCTGGAGTTTGGGGTTAGCGGGGGGGCGATACAATGAGCAGTTCTTC. The rearrangement joins TRBV30 to TRBJ2-1; 11 positions agree with TRBD2. Trimming removed 2 bases from V and 4 bases from J; junction bases left unmatched: 10. CDR1 and CDR2 (germline): GTSNPN, SVGIG (reference sequence). This CDR3 is 17 amino acids long.

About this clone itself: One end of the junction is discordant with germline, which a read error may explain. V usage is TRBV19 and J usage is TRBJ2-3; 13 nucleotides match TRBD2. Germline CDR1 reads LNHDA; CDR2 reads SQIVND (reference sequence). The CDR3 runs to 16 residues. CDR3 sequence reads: CASSISLAGGTGTQYF. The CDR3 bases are TGTGCCAGTAGTATTTCACTAGCGGGGGGGACAGGTACGCAGTATTTT.

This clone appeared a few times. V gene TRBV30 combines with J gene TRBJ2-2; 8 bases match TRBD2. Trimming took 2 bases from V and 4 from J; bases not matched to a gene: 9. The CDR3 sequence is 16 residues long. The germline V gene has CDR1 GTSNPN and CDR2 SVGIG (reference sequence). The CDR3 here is CAWSHRGGLGTGELFF. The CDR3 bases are TGTGCCTGGAGTCACCGGGGGGGATTGGGCACCGGGGAGCTGTTTTTT. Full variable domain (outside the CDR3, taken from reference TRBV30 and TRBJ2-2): SQTIHQWPATLVQPVGSPLSLECTVEGTSNPNLYWYRQAAGRGLQLLFYSVGIGQISSEVPQNLSASRPQDRQFILSSKKLLLSDSGFYLCAWSHRGGLGTGELFFGEGSRLTVL.

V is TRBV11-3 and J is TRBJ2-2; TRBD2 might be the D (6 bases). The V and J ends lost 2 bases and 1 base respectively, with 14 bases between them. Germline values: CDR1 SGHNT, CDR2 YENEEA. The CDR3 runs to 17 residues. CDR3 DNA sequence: TGTGCCAGCAGCTTATGTTTCGGGACTTTGAACACCGGGGAGCTGTTTTTT. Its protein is CASSLCFGTLNTGELFF.

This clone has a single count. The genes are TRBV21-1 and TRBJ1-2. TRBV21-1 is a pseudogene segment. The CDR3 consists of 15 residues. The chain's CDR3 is CASKKGSRYGNGYTF. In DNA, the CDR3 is TGTGCCAGCAAGAAAGGGAGCAGATATGGAAATGGCTACACCTTC.

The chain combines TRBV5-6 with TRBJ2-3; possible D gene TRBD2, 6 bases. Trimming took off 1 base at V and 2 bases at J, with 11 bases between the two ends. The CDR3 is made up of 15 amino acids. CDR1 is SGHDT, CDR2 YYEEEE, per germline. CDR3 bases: TGTGCCAGCAGCTTGTTTAGCGGTCCCACAGATACGCAGTATTTT. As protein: CASSLFSGPTDTQYF.

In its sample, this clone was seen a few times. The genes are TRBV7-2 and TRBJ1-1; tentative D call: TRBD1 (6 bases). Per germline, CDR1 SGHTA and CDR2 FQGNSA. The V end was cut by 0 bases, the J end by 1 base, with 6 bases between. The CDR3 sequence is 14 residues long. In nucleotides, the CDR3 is TGTGCCAGCAGCTTAGCGGGGGCGAACACTGAAGCTTTCTTT. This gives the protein CASSLAGANTEAFF.